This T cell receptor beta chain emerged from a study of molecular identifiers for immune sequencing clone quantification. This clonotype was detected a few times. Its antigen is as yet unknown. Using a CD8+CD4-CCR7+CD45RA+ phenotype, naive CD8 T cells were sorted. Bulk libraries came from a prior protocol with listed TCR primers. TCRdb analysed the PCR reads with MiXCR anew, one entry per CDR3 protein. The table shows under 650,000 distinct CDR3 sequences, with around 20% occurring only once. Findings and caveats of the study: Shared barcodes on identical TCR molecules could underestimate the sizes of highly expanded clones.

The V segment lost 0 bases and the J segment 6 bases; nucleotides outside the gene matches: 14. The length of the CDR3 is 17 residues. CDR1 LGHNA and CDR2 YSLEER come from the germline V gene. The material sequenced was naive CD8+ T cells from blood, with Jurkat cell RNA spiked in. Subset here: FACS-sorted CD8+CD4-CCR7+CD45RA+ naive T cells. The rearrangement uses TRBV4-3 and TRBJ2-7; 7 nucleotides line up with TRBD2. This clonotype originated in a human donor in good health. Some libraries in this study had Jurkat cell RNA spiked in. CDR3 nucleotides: TGCGCCAGCAGCCAAGATTATTCTGGGCTAGCGGACTGCGAGCAGTACTTC. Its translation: CASSQDYSGLADCEQYF.